The TCR beta chain under discussion was sequenced for a study of T cell repertoires in cytomegalovirus infection. The CDR3 runs to 13 residues. Trimming cost V 2 bases and J 8 bases, with 10 bases left between them. A remark on this clonotype: The antigen is unknown.

TCRdb re-derived calls from the reads in MiXCR, one entry per CDR3 protein. The data hold hundreds of thousands of distinct CDR3 sequences, with around 29% observed a single time. Source: cultured CD8+ T cells from PBMCs, taken from culture after CMV antigen stimulation. This chain uses TRBV12-3 or TRBV12-4 with TRBJ2-1; the D is unclear. The sequence derives from a human donor in good health (CMV status not recorded). Some clones in this sample may be carry-over from other donors' samples. The CDR3 DNA sequence: TGTGCCAGCAGTTTACGAGGTTTGGATGAGCAGTTCTTC. This sequence encodes CASSLRGLDEQFF.